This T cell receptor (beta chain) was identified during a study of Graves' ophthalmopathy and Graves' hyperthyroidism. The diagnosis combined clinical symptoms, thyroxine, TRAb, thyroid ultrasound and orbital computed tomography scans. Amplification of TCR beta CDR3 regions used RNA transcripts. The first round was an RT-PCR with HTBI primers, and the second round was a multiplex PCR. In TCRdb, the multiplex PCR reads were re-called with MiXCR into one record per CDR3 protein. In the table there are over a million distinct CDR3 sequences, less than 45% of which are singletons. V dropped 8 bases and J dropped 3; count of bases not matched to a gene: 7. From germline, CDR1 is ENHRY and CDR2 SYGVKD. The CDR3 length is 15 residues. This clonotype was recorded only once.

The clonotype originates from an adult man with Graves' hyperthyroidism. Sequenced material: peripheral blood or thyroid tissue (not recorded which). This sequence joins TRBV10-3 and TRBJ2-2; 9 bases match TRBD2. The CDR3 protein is CAIQRRLADTGELFF. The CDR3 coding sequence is TGTGCCATCCAACGTAGACTAGCGGACACCGGGGAGCTGTTTTTT.